This T cell receptor (beta chain) appears in the sequencing data of a study of T-cell reconstitution after alpha-beta-depleted transplantation in children. It was with unique molecular identifiers that the TCRbeta library was prepared. MiXCR, applied by TCRdb to the PCR reads, yields one record per CDR3 protein. The sample shows about 300,000 distinct CDR3 sequences, about a tenth of them seen only once. This clonotype showed up many times. The target antigen is unknown. Germline CDR1 and CDR2: SGHRS and YFSETQ. The CDR3 covers 15 residues. Between the trimmed V and J ends, which lost 0 bases and 8 bases, there was a span of 15 bases. Regarding the study as a whole: After transplant, at about two months, alpha-beta T cells were reportedly derived from several hundred expanded graft clones. Where some patients showed high TCRbeta diversity at day 60, it came from recipient T cells and thymic progenitors that had survived.

The TCR originated in a boy younger than two with acute myeloid leukemia, due to receive a stem cell transplant. The V gene is TRBV5-1, the J gene TRBJ2-1, with D possibly being TRBD2 (6 bases). The sequences come from PBMCs, collected before TCRalphabeta/CD19-depleted stem cell transplant. Here the CDR3 DNA reads TGCGCCAGCAGCTTGGGATTAGCGGAAAACGATGAGCAGTTCTTC. Encoded protein: CASSLGLAENDEQFF.